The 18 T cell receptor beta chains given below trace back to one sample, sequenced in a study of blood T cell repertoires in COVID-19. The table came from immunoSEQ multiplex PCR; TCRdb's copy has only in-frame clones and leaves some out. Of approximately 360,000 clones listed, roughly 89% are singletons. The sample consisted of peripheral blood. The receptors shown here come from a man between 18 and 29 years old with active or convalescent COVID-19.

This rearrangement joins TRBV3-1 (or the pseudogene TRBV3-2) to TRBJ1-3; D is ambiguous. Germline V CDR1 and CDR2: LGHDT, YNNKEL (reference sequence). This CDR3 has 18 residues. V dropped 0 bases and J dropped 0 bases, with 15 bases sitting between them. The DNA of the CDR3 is TGTGCCAGCAGCCAAGATCGCCGTCCTTCCAGCTCTGGAAACACCATATATTTT. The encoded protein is CASSQDRRPSSSGNTIYF.

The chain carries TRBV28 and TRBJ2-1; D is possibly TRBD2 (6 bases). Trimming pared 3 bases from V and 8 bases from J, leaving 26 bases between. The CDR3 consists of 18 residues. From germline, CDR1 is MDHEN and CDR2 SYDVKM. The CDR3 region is CASSFPPRGTDFSDEQFF. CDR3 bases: TGTGCCAGCAGTTTTCCCCCACGGGGGACGGATTTTTCGGATGAGCAGTTCTTC.

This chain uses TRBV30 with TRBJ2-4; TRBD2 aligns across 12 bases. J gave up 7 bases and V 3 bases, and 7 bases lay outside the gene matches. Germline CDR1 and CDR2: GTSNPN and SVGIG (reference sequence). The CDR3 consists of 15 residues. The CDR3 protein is CAWRASGRALNIQYF. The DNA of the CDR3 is TGTGCCTGGAGGGCTAGCGGGAGGGCCCTGAACATTCAGTACTTC. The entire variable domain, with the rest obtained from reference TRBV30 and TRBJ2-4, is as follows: SQTIHQWPATLVQPVGSPLSLECTVEGTSNPNLYWYRQAAGRGLQLLFYSVGIGQISSEVPQNLSASRPQDRQFILSSKKLLLSDSGFYLCAWRASGRALNIQYFGAGTRLSVL.

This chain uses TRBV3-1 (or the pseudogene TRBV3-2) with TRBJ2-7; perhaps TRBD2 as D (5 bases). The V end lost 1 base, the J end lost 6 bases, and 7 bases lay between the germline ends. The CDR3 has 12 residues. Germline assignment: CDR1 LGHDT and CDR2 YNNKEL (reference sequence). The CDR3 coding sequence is TGTGCCAGCAGCCAAGCAGGAGGCGAGCAGTACTTC. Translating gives CASSQAGGEQYF.

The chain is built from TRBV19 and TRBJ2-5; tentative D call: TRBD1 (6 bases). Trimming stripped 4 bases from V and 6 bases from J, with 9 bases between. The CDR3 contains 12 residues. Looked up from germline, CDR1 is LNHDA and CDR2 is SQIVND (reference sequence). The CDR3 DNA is TGTGCCAGTAGTAACAGGGAACAGACCCAGTACTTC. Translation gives CASSNREQTQYF.

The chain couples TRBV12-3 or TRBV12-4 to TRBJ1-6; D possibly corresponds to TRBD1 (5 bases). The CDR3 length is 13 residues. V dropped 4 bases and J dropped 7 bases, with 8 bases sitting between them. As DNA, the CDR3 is TGTGCCAGCAGTTCAGGGTCCAATTCACCCCTCCACTTT. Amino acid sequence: CASSSGSNSPLHF.

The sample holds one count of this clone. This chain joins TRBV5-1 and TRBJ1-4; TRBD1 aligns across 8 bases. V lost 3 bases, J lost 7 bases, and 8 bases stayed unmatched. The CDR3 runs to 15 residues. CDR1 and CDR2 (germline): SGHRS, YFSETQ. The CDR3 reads CASSWLTGDLEKLFF. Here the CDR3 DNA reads TGCGCCAGCAGCTGGCTGACAGGGGATCTTGAAAAACTGTTTTTT.

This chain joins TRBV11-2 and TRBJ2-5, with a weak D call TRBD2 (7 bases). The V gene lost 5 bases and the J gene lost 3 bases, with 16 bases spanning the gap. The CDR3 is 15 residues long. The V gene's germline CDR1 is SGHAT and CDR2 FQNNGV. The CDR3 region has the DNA TGTGCCAGCAGCGGTTTTGGGGGGGCGGAAGAGACCCAGTACTTC. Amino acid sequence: CASSGFGGAEETQYF.

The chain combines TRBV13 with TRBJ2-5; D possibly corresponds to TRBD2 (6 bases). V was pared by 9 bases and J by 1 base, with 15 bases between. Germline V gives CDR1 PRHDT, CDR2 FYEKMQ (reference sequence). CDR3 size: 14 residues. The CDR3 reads CARSRGGVQETQYF. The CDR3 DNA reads TGTGCCAGGAGTCGCGGCGGGGTCCAAGAGACCCAGTACTTC.

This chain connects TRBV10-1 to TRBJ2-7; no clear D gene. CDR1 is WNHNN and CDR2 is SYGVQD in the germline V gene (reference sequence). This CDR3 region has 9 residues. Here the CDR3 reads CASSESIAV. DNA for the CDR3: TGCGCCAGCAGTGAGTCGATTGCGGTC.

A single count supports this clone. CDR3 region: CASSLNGQLGLYEQYF. In DNA form, the CDR3 reads TGTGCCAGCAGCTTAAACGGACAGCTGGGGCTCTACGAGCAGTACTTC. The chain employs TRBV7-3 and TRBJ2-7; the D gene is possibly TRBD1 (6 bases). CDR1 and CDR2 (germline): SGHTA, FQGTGA. The germline V and J ends were trimmed by 1 base and 3 bases, with 16 bases remaining between them. The CDR3 is 16 amino acids.

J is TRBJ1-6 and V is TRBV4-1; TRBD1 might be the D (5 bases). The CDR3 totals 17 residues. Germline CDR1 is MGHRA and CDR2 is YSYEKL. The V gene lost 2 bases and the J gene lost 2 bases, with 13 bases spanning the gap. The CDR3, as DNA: TGCGCCAGCAGCCAATCTCCCAGGGTCACCTATAATTCACCCCTCCACTTT. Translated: CASSQSPRVTYNSPLHF.

CDR3 amino acids: CASSSLRSGTGGTGQYF. As DNA, the CDR3 is TGTGCCAGCAGCTCCCTTCGCTCCGGGACAGGGGGCACGGGGCAGTACTTC. V gene TRBV11-2 combines with J gene TRBJ2-7, with 12 bases lining up with TRBD1. The junction had 16 bases not matched to a gene; V was cut back by 4 bases and J by 9 bases. The CDR3 covers 17 residues. Germline V gene lookup returns CDR1 SGHAT and CDR2 FQNNGV.

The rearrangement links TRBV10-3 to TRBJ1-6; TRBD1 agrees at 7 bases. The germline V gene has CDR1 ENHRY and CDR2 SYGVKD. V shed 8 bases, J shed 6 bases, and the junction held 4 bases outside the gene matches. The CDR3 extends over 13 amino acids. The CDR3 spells CAISGQSNSPLHF. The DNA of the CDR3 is TGTGCCATCTCGGGACAGAGTAATTCACCCCTCCACTTT.

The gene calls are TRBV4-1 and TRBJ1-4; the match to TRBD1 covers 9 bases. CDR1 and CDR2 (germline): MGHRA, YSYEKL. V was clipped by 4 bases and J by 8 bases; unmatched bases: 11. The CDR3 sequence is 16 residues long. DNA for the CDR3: TGCGCCAGCAGCCGGCCGGGACAGGGCTTTAGCGAAAAACTGTTTTTT. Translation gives CASSRPGQGFSEKLFF.

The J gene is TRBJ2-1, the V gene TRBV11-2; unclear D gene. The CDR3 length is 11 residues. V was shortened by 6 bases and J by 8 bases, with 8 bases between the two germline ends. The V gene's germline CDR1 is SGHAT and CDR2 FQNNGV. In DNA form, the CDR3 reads TGTGCCAGCAGTCCCTCGGATGAGCAGTTCTTC. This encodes CASSPSDEQFF.

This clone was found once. The CDR3 is CASSHQGLAVTDTQYF. CDR3 sequence (DNA): TGTGCCAGCAGCCATCAGGGACTAGCGGTCACAGATACGCAGTATTTT. The chain uses TRBV7-3 and TRBJ2-3; 11 bases line up with TRBD2. CDR1 is SGHTA, CDR2 FQGTGA, per germline. CDR3 length equals 16 residues. V was clipped by 5 bases and J by 2 bases; unmatched bases: 6.

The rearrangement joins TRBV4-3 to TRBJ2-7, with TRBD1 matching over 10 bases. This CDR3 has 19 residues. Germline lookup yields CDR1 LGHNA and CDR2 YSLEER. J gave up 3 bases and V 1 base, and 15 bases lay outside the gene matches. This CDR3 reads CASSQGWGQGLLGNYEQYF. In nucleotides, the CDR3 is TGCGCCAGCAGCCAAGGGTGGGGACAGGGGCTCTTGGGAAACTACGAGCAGTACTTC.